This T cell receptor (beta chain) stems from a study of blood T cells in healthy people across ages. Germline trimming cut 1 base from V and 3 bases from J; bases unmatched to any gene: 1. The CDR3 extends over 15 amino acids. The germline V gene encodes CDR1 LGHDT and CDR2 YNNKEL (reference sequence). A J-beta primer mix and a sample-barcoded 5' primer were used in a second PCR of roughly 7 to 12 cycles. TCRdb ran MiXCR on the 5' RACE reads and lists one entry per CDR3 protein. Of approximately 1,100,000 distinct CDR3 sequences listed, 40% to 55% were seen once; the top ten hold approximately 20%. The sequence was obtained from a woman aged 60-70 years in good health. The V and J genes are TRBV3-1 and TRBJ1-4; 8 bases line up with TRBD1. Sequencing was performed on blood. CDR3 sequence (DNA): TGTGCCAGCAGCCAAGGGACAGGGTCTAATGAAAAACTGTTTTTT. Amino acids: CASSQGTGSNEKLFF.